This T cell receptor (beta chain) was sequenced in a study of T-cell memory formation after mild COVID-19. In the study overall: Largely donor-specific TCR clusters were found.

Constant-segment primers were used for 5'RACE, and the resulting TCR alpha and TCR beta cDNA libraries carried sample barcodes and UMIs. TCRdb itself ran the 5' RACE reads through MiXCR, one entry per CDR3 protein. The table has more than 150,000 distinct CDR3 sequences, about 18% seen once. This clonotype occurred once. The target antigen is unknown. Germline loops: CDR1 SGHTA, CDR2 FQGNSA. Trimming shortened V by 1 base and J by 2 bases, and 9 bases separated the two germline ends. The CDR3 sequence is 14 residues long. The study's findings and limits: Clones which contracted sat mainly in CM and EM if CD4+, and in EMRA if CD8+.

This TCR was recovered from a man aged 18 to 30 who had mild COVID-19 (a few samples of this study predate the infection). Cell type and time point are not known. The sample was PBMCs or a T cell subset sorted from them (not recorded which). This sequence joins TRBV7-2 and TRBJ2-7; D might be TRBD1 or TRBD2, each matching 5 bases. The CDR3 DNA reads TGTGCCAGCAGCTTAGACGGGGCACCCTACGAGCAGTACTTC. Amino acid sequence: CASSLDGAPYEQYF.